Each of the 4 T cell receptor beta chains below was sequenced from the same sample in a study of T-cell memory formation after mild COVID-19 (dated by TCRdb to the early 2020s). The library was generated by 5' RACE. The sample was run on an Illumina NovaSeq 6000. TCRdb reprocessed the public reads (quality trimming at Q25 with fastp, clone calling with MiXCR) and kept in-frame beta chains. Each entry is one CDR3 protein sequence, shown with its most common DNA and genes. This sample is represented by hundreds of thousands of distinct CDR3 sequences; roughly 22% of them were singletons. In total, the top ten clones hold approximately 8.4% of the sample. Sequenced input: PBMCs or a T cell subset sorted from them (not recorded which). These TCRs come from an adult woman who had mild COVID-19 (a few samples of this study predate the infection). The sample titles of this study are shuffled in the database, so cell type and time point are left out; the donor was told from shared clones.

This clonotype was found many times. The CDR3 DNA reads as TGCGCCAGCAGCCAACAGGGCTATGAGCAGTTCTTC. Protein sequence: CASSQQGYEQFF. V and J are TRBV5-1 and TRBJ2-1; D may be TRBD1 (6 bases). The CDR3 is made up of 12 amino acids. The V end was cut by 4 bases, the J end by 8 bases, with 10 bases between. Germline V CDR1 and CDR2: SGHRS, YFSETQ.

The V and J genes are TRBV13 and TRBJ2-1; 7 bases agree with TRBD1. V shed 2 bases, J shed 0 bases, and the junction held 4 bases outside the gene matches. The CDR3 contains 16 residues. CDR1 and CDR2 from the germline V gene are PRHDT and FYEKMQ (reference sequence). In nucleotides, the CDR3 is TGTGCCAGCAGCTTATTAACAGGGGTCTCCTACAATGAGCAGTTCTTC. This sequence encodes CASSLLTGVSYNEQFF.

This clonotype was seen only once. V gene TRBV7-8 combines with J gene TRBJ2-7; 8 positions agree with TRBD1. V gave up 5 bases and J gave up 4 bases; unmatched junction bases: 7. This CDR3 has 14 residues. Germline V lookup: CDR1 SGHVS, CDR2 FQNEAQ. DNA for the CDR3: TGTGCCAGCAGCGTGGACAGGGCCCGTTACGAGCAGTACTTC. Amino acid sequence: CASSVDRARYEQYF. Variable domain in full (rest from reference TRBV7-8 and TRBJ2-7): GAGVSQSPRYKVAKRGQDVALRCDPISGHVSLFWYQQALGQGPEFLTYFQNEAQLDKSGLPSDRFFAERPEGSVSTLKIQRTQQEDSAVYLCASSVDRARYEQYFGPGTRLTVT.

The CDR3 here is CASSPGSGGPYEQYF. The CDR3 coding sequence is TGTGCCAGCTCACCGGGAAGCGGGGGGCCCTACGAGCAGTACTTC. The rearrangement joins TRBV18 to TRBJ2-7, with 9 nucleotides matching TRBD2. Germline loops: CDR1 KGHSH, CDR2 LQKENI. With 3 bases clipped from V and 2 bases from J, the junction kept 5 bases outside the gene matches. The CDR3 loop spans 15 amino acids.